The 22 T cell receptor beta chains reported below all come from one sample, sequenced in a study of circulating CD8 cells and anti-PD-1 response in melanoma. Four subsets defined by PD-1 and/or TIGIT were sorted from live CD3+CD8+TCRalphabeta+ cells. Each library started from 15 ng of total RNA using the QIAseq Immune Repertoire TCR panel. TCRdb redid the calling of the reads with MiXCR, one entry per CDR3 protein. The sample lists about 310 distinct CDR3 sequences; around 15% were seen once. The sample was CD8+ T cells from PBMCs, taken at baseline or after one month of anti-PD-1 therapy (not recorded which). These receptors were taken from a human donor with melanoma.

This clonotype rates as large. The CDR3 sequence: CASSPKYEQYF. CDR3 sequence (DNA): TGTGCCAGCAGCCCCAAATACGAGCAGTACTTC. This sequence joins TRBV3-2 and TRBJ2-7. TRBV3-2 is a pseudogene. The CDR3 loop spans 11 amino acids.

This clonotype has more than one count but fewer than ten. This may stem from a read error, because a much larger clone lies one nucleotide away. The J gene is TRBJ2-1, the V gene TRBV19; D possibly uses TRBD1 or TRBD2 (5 bases each). Germline assignment: CDR1 LNHDA and CDR2 SQIVND (reference sequence). The CDR3 is 14 amino acids. The CDR3 DNA reads as TGTGCCAGTAGTATAGTATCCGGGACCGATGAGCAGTCCTTC. Residues: CASSIVSGTDEQSF.

The V call is TRBV27, the J call TRBJ2-7; D uncertain. This CDR3 is built from 15 residues. Trimming left V 4 bases short and J 3 bases short, with 16 bases between. CDR1 is MNHEY, CDR2 SMNVEV, per germline (reference sequence). The CDR3 is CASSSLPPNFYEQYF. CDR3 DNA sequence: TGTGCCAGCAGTTCCCTCCCCCCGAACTTCTACGAGCAGTACTTC.

In its sample, this clonotype ranks as medium-sized. DNA of the CDR3: TGTGCCATCAGTGAGTCTGGGAGGGGGGCCAGGGACAATGAGCAGTTCTTC. Translating it yields CAISESGRGARDNEQFF. The chain joins TRBV10-3 to TRBJ2-1, with D possibly matching TRBD2 (7 bases). The length of the CDR3 is 17 residues. Germline V lookup: CDR1 ENHRY, CDR2 SYGVKD. Trimming pared 0 bases from V and 5 bases from J, leaving 17 bases between.

This clonotype is labeled as large. The V gene is TRBV24-1, the J gene TRBJ2-1; D uncertain. Trimming removed 1 base from V and 7 bases from J, with 7 bases in between. This CDR3 is 13 amino acids long. The germline V gene encodes CDR1 KGHDR and CDR2 SFDVKD. The CDR3 sequence: CATSDLGVNEQFF. CDR3 bases: TGTGCCACCAGTGATTTAGGAGTTAATGAGCAGTTCTTC.

This clonotype is large. This chain uses TRBV12-5 with TRBJ2-5, with D possibly matching TRBD2 (5 bases). Trimming left V 5 bases short and J 4 bases short, with 17 bases between. Germline values: CDR1 LGHNT, CDR2 FRNRAP. The CDR3 loop spans 15 amino acids. CDR3 sequence reads: CASGPRDRAGETQYF. The CDR3 DNA follows: TGTGCTAGTGGTCCCCGGGATAGAGCAGGAGAGACCCAGTACTTC.

In its sample, this clonotype ranks as large. This rearrangement joins TRBV20-1 to TRBJ1-6; no reliable D call. The germline gives CDR1 DFQATT, CDR2 SNEGSKA (reference sequence). There are 14 residues in the CDR3. The V and J ends lost 5 bases and 8 bases respectively, with 16 bases between them. CDR3 residues: CSAGKVVADSPLHF. The CDR3 DNA follows: TGCAGTGCTGGCAAGGTGGTTGCGGATTCACCCCTCCACTTT.

Sample share makes this clonotype large (0.1 to 1%). The V gene is TRBV19, the J gene TRBJ1-4; a weak D match, TRBD1 (6 bases). The CDR3 covers 14 residues. Germline V gene sequence: CDR1 LNHDA, CDR2 SQIVND (reference sequence). The V end lost 5 bases, the J end lost 12 bases, and 19 bases lay between the germline ends. The CDR3 region is CASSAWQGLAELFF. The CDR3 nucleotides are TGTGCCAGTAGTGCATGGCAGGGGCTAGCAGAACTGTTTTTT. Variable domain in full (rest from reference TRBV19 and TRBJ1-4): DGGITQSPKYLFRKEGQNVTLSCEQNLNHDAMYWYRQDPGQGLRLIYYSQIVNDFQKGDIAEGYSVSREKKESFPLTVTSAQKNPTAFYLCASSAWQGLAELFFGSGTQLSVL.

The V gene is TRBV19, the J gene TRBJ2-1, with TRBD1 identical over 7 bases. CDR1 is LNHDA and CDR2 is SQIVND in the germline V gene (reference sequence). V was clipped by 4 bases and J by 6 bases; unmatched bases: 9. The CDR3 spans 15 residues. The CDR3 nucleotides are TGTGCCAGTAGTAATAGACAGGGTGGTTTCAATGAGCAGTTCTTC. It specifies CASSNRQGGFNEQFF.

By share, this clonotype counts as large. The CDR3, as DNA: TGTGCCAGCAGTGAAACAGGGATCTACGAGCAGTACTTC. Protein product: CASSETGIYEQYF. The rearrangement links TRBV25-1 to TRBJ2-7; D might be TRBD1 (6 bases). Trimming took off 2 bases at V and 3 bases at J, with 8 bases between the two ends. CDR3 length: 13 amino acids. Germline CDR1 and CDR2: MGHDK and SYGVNS.

This clonotype ranks as medium-sized. The genes are TRBV20-1 and TRBJ2-1; 10 bases align to TRBD2. Per the germline V gene, CDR1 is DFQATT and CDR2 is SNEGSKA (reference sequence). This CDR3 is built from 15 residues. V gave up 0 bases and J gave up 10 bases; unmatched junction bases: 9. This chain's CDR3 is CSARDGASGGKEQFF. In DNA, the CDR3 is TGCAGTGCTAGAGACGGGGCTAGCGGGGGTAAGGAGCAGTTCTTC.

This clonotype is judged medium-sized. This chain connects TRBV25-1 to TRBJ2-5; either TRBD1 or TRBD2 may supply D (5 bases each). V was trimmed by 3 bases and J by 1 base, leaving 9 bases between them. CDR3 length: 14 residues. Germline CDR1 is MGHDK and CDR2 is SYGVNS. CDR3 region: CASSEGVIQETQYF. The CDR3 bases are TGTGCCAGCAGTGAGGGGGTCATCCAAGAGACCCAGTACTTC.

Sample share makes this clonotype large. The rearrangement links TRBV19 to TRBJ1-5; 8 bases align to TRBD1. The ends lost 7 bases at V and 5 bases at J; junction bases unmatched: 10. Looked up from germline, CDR1 is LNHDA and CDR2 is SQIVND (reference sequence). The CDR3 has 15 amino acids. In nucleotides, the CDR3 is TGTGCCAGTACCGGAAGAGGACAGGGAGATCAGCCCCAGCATTTT. Translating it yields CASTGRGQGDQPQHF.

By proportion, this clonotype is large (0.1 to 1%). This chain links TRBV29-1 with TRBJ2-2; 12 bases align to TRBD2. This CDR3 spans 12 amino acids. With V trimmed by 7 bases and J by 6 bases, 0 bases remained unmatched. Per germline, CDR1 SQVTM and CDR2 ANQGSEA. CDR3 region: CSGTSGAGELFF. CDR3 DNA sequence: TGCAGCGGGACTAGCGGGGCCGGGGAGCTGTTTTTT.

By frequency in the sample, this clonotype is medium-sized. The V gene is TRBV9, the J gene TRBJ2-7; TRBD1 or TRBD2 may be the D gene (6 bases each). Germline CDR1 is SGDLS and CDR2 is YYNGEE. CDR3 length: 14 residues. V gave up 0 bases and J gave up 5 bases, with 12 bases separating them. The CDR3 nucleotides read TGTGCCAGCAGCGTAGATCCGGGGGCCAACGAGCAGTACTTC. It translates to CASSVDPGANEQYF.

The chain links TRBV27 to TRBJ2-5, with 12 bases identical to TRBD2. The CDR3 is 16 residues long. The V and J ends lost 5 bases and 2 bases, in that order; junction bases with no gene match: 6. Germline loops: CDR1 MNHEY, CDR2 SMNVEV (reference sequence). CDR3: CASSEGLAGLQETQYF. CDR3 coding DNA: TGTGCCAGCAGTGAGGGACTAGCGGGCTTACAAGAGACCCAGTACTTC.

This clonotype is deemed medium-sized. A junction end diverges from the germline sequence, so it may reflect a read error. The chain couples TRBV10-1 to TRBJ2-4; no definite D call. The V gene's germline CDR1 is WNHNN and CDR2 SYGVQD (reference sequence). The CDR3 totals 14 residues. The CDR3 DNA sequence: TGCGCCAGCAGTGAGACTGTAGCCAAAGACATTCAGTACTTC. Protein sequence: CASSETVAKDIQYF.

This clonotype is large by share. This chain's CDR3 is CASSYSIGYEQYF. The DNA of the CDR3 is TGTGCCAGCAGTTACTCGATAGGGTACGAGCAGTACTTC. The chain couples TRBV6-5 to TRBJ2-7; no clear D gene. CDR1 MNHEY and CDR2 SVGAGI come from the germline V gene. Trimming removed 0 bases at V and 4 bases at J, with 7 bases between. The CDR3 is 13 amino acids.

In its sample, this clonotype ranks as medium-sized. The chain couples TRBV24-1 to TRBJ2-1; maybe TRBD2 (6 bases). Germline-derived CDR1 and CDR2 are KGHDR and SFDVKD. Deletions cut 0 bases from V and 9 bases from J, with 8 bases between. The CDR3 covers 13 residues. As DNA, the CDR3 is TGTGCCACCAGTGATTTGCGGGGAGGTGAGCAGTTCTTC. It encodes CATSDLRGGEQFF.

This clonotype is large within its sample. V and J are TRBV6-6 and TRBJ2-7; 9 bases map to TRBD1. CDR3 length: 14 amino acids. V lost 5 bases to trimming and J lost 4 bases; unmatched junction nucleotides: 6. Germline CDR1 is MNHNY and CDR2 is SVGAGI (reference sequence). CDR3 nucleotide sequence: TGTGCCAGCAGTGCGGACAGGGGATGGTACGAGCAGTACTTC. It encodes CASSADRGWYEQYF.

Relative to its sample, this clonotype is large (0.1 to 1%). The CDR3 loop reads CASSSSPGFILGGANVLTF. In DNA form, the CDR3 reads TGTGCCAGCAGCTCCAGCCCCGGATTCATACTTGGGGGGGCCAACGTCCTGACTTTC. V gene TRBV7-3 combines with J gene TRBJ2-6, with no clear D. In germline, CDR1 is SGHTA, CDR2 FQGTGA. This CDR3 region has 19 residues. Trimming took off 4 bases at V and 4 bases at J, with 23 bases between the two ends.

In its sample, this clonotype ranks as medium-sized (0.01 to 0.1%). The gene calls are TRBV2 and TRBJ2-7; D is unclear. Germline V gene lookup returns CDR1 SNHLY and CDR2 FYNNEI. The V gene lost 7 bases and the J gene lost 3 bases, with 7 bases spanning the gap. This CDR3 has 11 amino acids. CDR3 sequence: CASIWGYEQYF. The DNA for the CDR3 is TGTGCCAGCATCTGGGGCTACGAGCAGTACTTC.